This T cell receptor (beta chain) is from a study of blood T cell repertoires in COVID-19. This clone showed up just once. This table comes from immunoSEQ multiplex PCR, and its TCRdb copy is limited to in-frame clones, with some not included. The data contain roughly 250,000 clones, over 90% of them singletons. The Seattle patients, enrolled during active infection, were followed longitudinally. This CDR3 has 14 residues. The germline V gene encodes CDR1 LGHDT and CDR2 YNNKEL (reference sequence). V shed 6 bases and J shed 0 bases, with 9 bases lying between them. This rearrangement joins TRBV3-1 (or the pseudogene TRBV3-2) to TRBJ1-3, with D maybe TRBD1 (5 bases). Sequencing used peripheral blood. The TCR was taken from a young man with COVID-19, enrolled during active disease. CDR3 residues: CASRWGASGNTIYF. The CDR3 DNA follows: TGTGCCAGCAGGTGGGGCGCCTCTGGAAACACCATATATTTT.